This entry is about one T cell receptor beta chain. These data come from a study of OX40 agonist ivuxolimab in advanced cancers. Background on the study: Patients assigned to dose escalation were diagnosed with hepatocellular carcinoma, melanoma, renal cell or head and neck cancer.

The assay was immunoSEQ multiplex PCR, and TCRdb's table has in-frame clones only and misses some. This table holds 45,000 to 65,000 clones, over 75% found once. The CDR3 totals 13 residues. Per germline, CDR1 SGHRS and CDR2 YFSETQ. Trimming removed 3 bases from V and 2 bases from J, with 8 bases in between. The sequences come from CD4+ or CD8+ T cells sorted from blood, collected in a trial of the OX40 agonist ivuxolimab. The sequence was obtained from an adult with an advanced solid tumor such as melanoma, head and neck, liver or kidney cancer. The genes are TRBV5-1 and TRBJ2-5; D perhaps matches TRBD1 (6 bases). CDR3 in amino acids: CASSSTGQETQYF. For the CDR3, the DNA is TGCGCCAGCAGCTCGACAGGACAAGAGACCCAGTACTTC.